These T cell receptor beta chains were read from a single sample in a study of shared clonotypes between healthy human individuals. TCRdb's copy holds only in-frame clones and misses some; the assay was immunoSEQ multiplex PCR. The sample consists of 550,000 to 850,000 clones, 72% of them appearing once. Sequenced sample: memory CD4+ T cells sorted from blood. The source of these receptors is a woman younger than 45 in good health. The CDR3 runs from the conserved cysteine through the conserved F or W. The D gene is left open where the match is weak. Not every row has a clone size; where given, it reads once, few, many or a size class.

abundance,j_gene,d_gene,v_gene,CDR3aa,CDR3nt
-,TRBJ2-1,TRBD1,TRBV2,CASSVYSRGFDEQFF,TGTGCCAGCAGTGTGTATTCCAGGGGGTTCGATGAGCAGTTCTTC
-,TRBJ1-1,TRBD1,TRBV25-1,CASTGTGHTEAFF,TGTGCCAGCACGGGGACAGGGCACACTGAAGCTTTCTTT
-,TRBJ1-3,-,TRBV5-1,CASSGGDSSGNTIYF,TGCGCCAGCAGCGGAGGGGACTCTTCTGGAAACACCATATATTTT
few,TRBJ2-6,TRBD1,TRBV2,CASSRQGGGANVLTF,TGTGCCAGCAGCCGACAGGGGGGTGGGGCCAACGTCCTGACTTTC
-,TRBJ2-1,TRBD2,TRBV18,CASSLDVSGSNEQFF,TGTGCCAGCTCCCTAGATGTTAGCGGGAGCAATGAGCAGTTCTTC
-,TRBJ1-1,-,TRBV5-1,CASSLVPMNTEAFF,TGCGCCAGCAGCTTGGTTCCTATGAACACTGAAGCTTTCTTT
-,TRBJ2-7,TRBD1,TRBV28,CASRNTGTGSHEQYF,TGTGCCAGCAGGAATACCGGGACAGGGTCCCACGAGCAGTACTTC
-,TRBJ1-5,-,TRBV4-1,CASSQGGNQGNQPQHF,TGCGCCAGCAGCCAAGGGGGAAATCAGGGGAATCAGCCCCAGCATTTT
-,TRBJ2-2,-,TRBV28,CASSTGLFTGELFF,TGTGCCAGCTCGACGGGACTGTTCACCGGGGAGCTGTTTTTT
-,TRBJ2-1,-,TRBV4-1,CASSQFRGEGGAANEQFF,TGCGCCAGCAGCCAATTTCGGGGAGAGGGCGGGGCCGCCAATGAGCAGTTCTTC
-,TRBJ2-1,TRBD2,TRBV2,CASSDGTSGYNEQFF,TGTGCCAGCAGCGACGGGACTAGCGGGTACAATGAGCAGTTCTTC
-,TRBJ2-3,TRBD2,TRBV27,CASSRLAGASDTQYF,TGTGCCAGCAGTAGACTAGCGGGAGCGTCAGATACGCAGTATTTT
-,TRBJ1-1,-,TRBV18,CASSSGQKNTEAFF,TGTGCCAGCTCATCTGGACAGAAAAACACTGAAGCTTTCTTT
-,TRBJ2-7,TRBD1,TRBV6-5,CASTPDRGYEQYF,TGTGCCAGCACACCGGACAGGGGATACGAGCAGTACTTC
-,TRBJ1-6,-,TRBV4-2,CASSQVRTEDSPLHF,TGTGCCAGCAGCCAAGTACGGACCGAAGATTCACCCCTCCACTTT
-,TRBJ1-5,-,TRBV5-8,CASSTGLADVQPQHF,TGTGCCAGCAGCACGGGACTGGCGGACGTACAGCCCCAGCATTTT
-,TRBJ1-2,-,TRBV10-1,CASSESLTDSNYGYTF,TGCGCCAGCAGTGAGAGCTTGACCGACTCTAACTATGGCTACACCTTC
-,TRBJ2-3,TRBD2,TRBV29-1,CSVERTSHSGDTQYF,TGCAGCGTCGAACGGACTAGCCACTCGGGGGATACGCAGTATTTT
-,TRBJ2-5,-,TRBV5-4,CASSLNGGAGETQYF,TGTGCCAGCAGCTTGAATGGGGGAGCCGGTGAGACCCAGTACTTC
many,TRBJ1-4,-,TRBV7-9,CASSLALQVGIGEKLFF,TGTGCCAGCAGCTTAGCGTTACAGGTGGGTATCGGTGAAAAACTGTTTTTT
-,TRBJ2-7,TRBD1,TRBV5-5,CASSDGGTGPYEQYF,TGTGCCAGCAGCGACGGTGGGACAGGCCCATACGAGCAGTACTTC
-,TRBJ1-4,TRBD1,TRBV7-6,CASSLGGTGRTNEKLFF,TGTGCCAGCAGCTTAGGTGGGACAGGGCGGACTAATGAAAAACTGTTTTTT
-,TRBJ2-3,TRBD2,TRBV5-1,CASSLFPAGAPIGTDTQYF,TGCGCCAGCAGCTTGTTCCCAGCGGGAGCTCCTATCGGCACAGATACGCAGTATTTT
-,TRBJ1-1,TRBD1,TRBV7-3,CASSRGQGPTEAFF,TGTGCCAGCAGCCGTGGACAGGGGCCCACTGAAGCTTTCTTT
-,TRBJ2-6,-,TRBV27,CASSRLGGANVLTF,TGTGCCAGCAGCCGCCTCGGTGGGGCCAACGTCCTGACTTTC
-,TRBJ2-7,TRBD2,TRBV10-2,CASSDRTSGRGHSYEQYF,TGCGCCAGCAGTGACAGAACTAGCGGGAGGGGCCACTCCTACGAGCAGTACTTC
-,TRBJ1-4,TRBD1,TRBV19,CATKTGQGALKPNEKLFF,TGTGCCACAAAGACGGGACAGGGGGCGTTAAAGCCTAATGAAAAACTGTTTTTT
-,TRBJ2-2,-,TRBV30,CAWRQGGEAGELFF,TGTGCCTGGAGACAGGGAGGGGAAGCCGGGGAGCTGTTTTTT
-,TRBJ2-2,TRBD2,TRBV27,CASSRASLAGVAGELFF,TGTGCCAGCAGCCGGGCCTCGCTAGCGGGAGTGGCCGGGGAGCTGTTTTTT
once,TRBJ1-1,TRBD1,TRBV11-2,CASSLTWTGEAFF,TGTGCCAGCAGCTTGACCTGGACAGGGGAAGCTTTCTTT
-,TRBJ1-1,-,TRBV20-1,CSVSAGPEAFF,TGCAGTGTCTCGGCGGGGCCTGAAGCTTTCTTT
-,TRBJ2-7,-,TRBV20-1,CSARDLVEQYF,TGCAGTGCTAGAGATCTAGTCGAGCAGTACTTC
-,TRBJ2-3,TRBD2,TRBV5-1,CASRAGGTTDTQYF,TGCGCCAGCAGGGCGGGGGGGACCACAGATACGCAGTATTTT
-,TRBJ1-2,-,TRBV28,CASRRDYGYTF,TGTGCCAGCAGAAGGGATTATGGCTACACCTTC
-,TRBJ1-3,-,TRBV19,CASSPDLVGSGNTIYF,TGTGCCAGTAGTCCCGACCTCGTCGGGTCTGGAAACACCATATATTTT
-,TRBJ2-1,-,TRBV5-1,CASSFRDYPTGEQFF,TGCGCCAGCAGCTTTCGGGACTACCCTACAGGGGAGCAGTTCTTC
many,TRBJ2-7,-,TRBV13,CASSRQYEQYF,TGTGCCAGCAGCCGGCAGTACGAGCAGTACTTC
-,TRBJ2-2,-,TRBV10-2,CASSSHTGELFF,TGCGCCAGCAGCTCCCACACCGGGGAGCTGTTTTTT
-,TRBJ2-1,TRBD1,TRBV27,CASKHRGRLGEQFF,TGTGCCAGCAAGCACAGGGGGCGATTGGGTGAGCAGTTCTTC
-,TRBJ2-7,-,TRBV18,CASSPSRYKQYF,TGTGCCAGCTCCCCAAGCAGATACAAGCAGTACTTC
-,TRBJ2-2,TRBD2,TRBV5-1,CASSTLAGGAGELFF,TGCGCCAGCAGCACGCTAGCGGGAGGGGCCGGGGAGCTGTTTTTT
-,TRBJ2-5,-,TRBV7-2,CASSLFWGETQYF,TGTGCCAGCAGCTTATTTTGGGGGGAGACCCAGTACTTC
-,TRBJ2-7,-,TRBV27,CASSRPIPPHEQYF,TGTGCCAGCAGCCGCCCAATCCCCCCCCACGAGCAGTACTTC
-,TRBJ1-2,-,TRBV25-1,CASSLPAGYGYTF,TGTGCCAGCAGTCTCCCCGCGGGCTATGGCTACACCTTC
-,TRBJ1-3,-,TRBV7-7,CASSLNSGNTIYF,TGTGCCAGCAGCTTGAACTCTGGAAACACCATATATTTT
once,TRBJ1-2,-,TRBV5-6,CASSLRRREVYGYTF,TGTGCCAGCAGCTTGCGCCGGAGGGAGGTCTATGGCTACACCTTC
-,TRBJ2-5,-,TRBV28,CASSLAGVNGEETQYF,TGTGCCAGCAGTTTAGCAGGAGTTAATGGCGAAGAGACCCAGTACTTC
-,TRBJ2-3,-,TRBV27,CARLLGFKTTDTQYF,TGTGCCCGACTACTGGGGTTCAAAACCACAGATACGCAGTATTTT
-,TRBJ1-1,TRBD1,TRBV6-4,CASRPQGGYTEAFF,TGTGCCAGCAGGCCCCAGGGGGGGTACACTGAAGCTTTCTTT